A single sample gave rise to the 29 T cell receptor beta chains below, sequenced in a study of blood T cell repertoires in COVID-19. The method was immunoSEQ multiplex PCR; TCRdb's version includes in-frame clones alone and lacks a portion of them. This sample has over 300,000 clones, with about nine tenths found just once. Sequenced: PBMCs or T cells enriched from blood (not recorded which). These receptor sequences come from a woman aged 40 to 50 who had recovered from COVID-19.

The CDR3 here is CASSLGVRAEQYF. CDR3 coding DNA: TGTGCCAGCAGCTTGGGGGTGCGGGCCGAGCAGTACTTC. The gene calls are TRBV5-6 and TRBJ2-7; D is possibly TRBD2 (5 bases). Between the trimmed V and J ends, which lost 0 bases and 6 bases, there was a span of 10 bases. The CDR3 totals 13 residues. Germline loops: CDR1 SGHDT, CDR2 YYEEEE. The full variable domain, with the rest looked up from reference TRBV5-6 and TRBJ2-7, is DAGVTQSPTHLIKTRGQQVTLRCSPKSGHDTVSWYQQALGQGPQFIFQYYEEEERQRGNFPDRFSGHQFPNYSSELNVNALLLGDSALYLCASSLGVRAEQYFGPGTRLTVT.

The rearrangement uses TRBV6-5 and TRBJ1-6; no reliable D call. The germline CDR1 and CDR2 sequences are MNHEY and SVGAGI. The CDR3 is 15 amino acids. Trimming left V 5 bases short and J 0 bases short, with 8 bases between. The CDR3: CASSRLGSYNSPLHF. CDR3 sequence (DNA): TGTGCCAGCAGTCGCCTCGGCTCCTATAATTCACCCCTCCACTTT.

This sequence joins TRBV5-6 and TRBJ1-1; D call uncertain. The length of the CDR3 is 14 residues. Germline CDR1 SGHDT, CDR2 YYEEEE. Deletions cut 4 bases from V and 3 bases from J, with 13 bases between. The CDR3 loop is CASSSGSSYTEAFF. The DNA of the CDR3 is TGTGCCAGCAGCAGCGGGTCCTCGTACACTGAAGCTTTCTTT. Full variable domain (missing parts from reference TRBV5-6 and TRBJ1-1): DAGVTQSPTHLIKTRGQQVTLRCSPKSGHDTVSWYQQALGQGPQFIFQYYEEEERQRGNFPDRFSGHQFPNYSSELNVNALLLGDSALYLCASSSGSSYTEAFFGQGTRLTVV.

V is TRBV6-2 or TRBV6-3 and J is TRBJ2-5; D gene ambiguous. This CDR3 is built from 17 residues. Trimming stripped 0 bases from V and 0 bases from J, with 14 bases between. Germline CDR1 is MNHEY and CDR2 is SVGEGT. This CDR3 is CASSYSIGGLYQETQYF. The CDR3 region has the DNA TGTGCCAGCAGTTACTCGATCGGCGGATTGTACCAAGAGACCCAGTACTTC.

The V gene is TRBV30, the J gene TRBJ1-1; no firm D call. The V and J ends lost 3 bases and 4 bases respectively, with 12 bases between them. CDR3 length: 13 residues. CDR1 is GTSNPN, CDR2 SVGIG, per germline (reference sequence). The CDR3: CAWSLARSTEAFF. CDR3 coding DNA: TGTGCCTGGAGCCTAGCTAGGAGCACTGAAGCTTTCTTT.

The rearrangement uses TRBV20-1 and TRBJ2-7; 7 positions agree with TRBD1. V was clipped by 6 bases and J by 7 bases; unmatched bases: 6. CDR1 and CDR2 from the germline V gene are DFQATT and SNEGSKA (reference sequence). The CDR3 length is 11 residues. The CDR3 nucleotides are TGCAGTGCCCCAGGGGGTGGGGAGCAGTACTTC. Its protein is CSAPGGGEQYF.

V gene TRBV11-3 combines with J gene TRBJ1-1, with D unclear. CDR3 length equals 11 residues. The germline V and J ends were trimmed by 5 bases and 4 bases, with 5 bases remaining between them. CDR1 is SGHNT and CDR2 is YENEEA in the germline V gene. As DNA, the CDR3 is TGTGCCAGCAGCACGAGCACTGAAGCTTTCTTT. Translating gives CASSTSTEAFF.

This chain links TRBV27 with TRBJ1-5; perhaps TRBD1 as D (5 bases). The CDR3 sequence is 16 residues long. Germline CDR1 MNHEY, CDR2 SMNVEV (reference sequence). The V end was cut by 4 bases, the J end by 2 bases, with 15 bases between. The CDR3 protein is CASSWRGILGNQPQHF. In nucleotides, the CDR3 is TGTGCCAGCAGTTGGCGGGGGATCCTGGGCAATCAGCCCCAGCATTTT.

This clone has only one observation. CDR3 sequence reads: CASSWDRGRGETQYF. The DNA for the CDR3 is TGTGCCAGCAGTTGGGACAGGGGGCGCGGGGAGACCCAGTACTTC. The chain links TRBV6-6 to TRBJ2-5; TRBD1 agrees at 12 bases. CDR1 and CDR2 from the germline V gene are MNHNY and SVGAGI (reference sequence). This CDR3 is built from 15 residues. With V trimmed by 4 bases and J by 5 bases, 5 bases remained unmatched.

CDR3 amino acids: CASSSGLAGEAGELFF. The CDR3 DNA follows: TGTGCCAGTAGTTCGGGACTAGCGGGAGAGGCCGGGGAGCTGTTTTTT. This chain connects TRBV19 to TRBJ2-2; 14 bases agree with TRBD2. Germline values: CDR1 LNHDA, CDR2 SQIVND (reference sequence). Unmatched junction bases numbered 5, after V lost 5 bases and J lost 6 bases. CDR3 length: 16 residues.

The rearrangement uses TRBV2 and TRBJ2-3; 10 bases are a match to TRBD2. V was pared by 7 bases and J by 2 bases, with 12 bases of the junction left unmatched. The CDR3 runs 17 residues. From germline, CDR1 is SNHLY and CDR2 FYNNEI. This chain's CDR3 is CASKAGGLPISTDTQYF. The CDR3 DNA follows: TGTGCCAGCAAAGCGGGGGGGCTTCCCATCTCCACAGATACGCAGTATTTT. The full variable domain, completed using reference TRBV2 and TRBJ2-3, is EPEVTQTPSHQVTQMGQEVILRCVPISNHLYFYWYRQILGQKVEFLVSFYNNEISEKSEIFDDQFSVERPDGSNFTLKIRSTKLEDSAMYFCASKAGGLPISTDTQYFGPGTRLTVL.

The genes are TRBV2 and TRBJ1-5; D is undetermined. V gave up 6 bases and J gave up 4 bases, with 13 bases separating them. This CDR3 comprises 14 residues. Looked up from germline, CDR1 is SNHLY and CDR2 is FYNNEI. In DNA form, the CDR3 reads TGTGCCAGCAGAGCCGAGAGGTCTAATCAGCCCCAGCATTTT. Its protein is CASRAERSNQPQHF.

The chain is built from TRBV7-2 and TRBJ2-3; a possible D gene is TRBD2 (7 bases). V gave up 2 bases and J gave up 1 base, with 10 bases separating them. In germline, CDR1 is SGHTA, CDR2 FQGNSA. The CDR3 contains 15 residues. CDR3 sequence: CASSLPGGRTDTQYF. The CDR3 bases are TGTGCCAGCAGCTTACCGGGGGGCCGCACAGATACGCAGTATTTT.

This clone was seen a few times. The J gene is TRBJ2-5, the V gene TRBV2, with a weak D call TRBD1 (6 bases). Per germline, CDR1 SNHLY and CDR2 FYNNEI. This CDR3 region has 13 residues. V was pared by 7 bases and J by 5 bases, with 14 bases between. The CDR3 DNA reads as TGTGCCAGCACTAATACAGGGTTGGAGACCCAGTACTTC. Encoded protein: CASTNTGLETQYF. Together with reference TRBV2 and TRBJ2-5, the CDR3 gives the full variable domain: EPEVTQTPSHQVTQMGQEVILRCVPISNHLYFYWYRQILGQKVEFLVSFYNNEISEKSEIFDDQFSVERPDGSNFTLKIRSTKLEDSAMYFCASTNTGLETQYFGPGTRLLVL.

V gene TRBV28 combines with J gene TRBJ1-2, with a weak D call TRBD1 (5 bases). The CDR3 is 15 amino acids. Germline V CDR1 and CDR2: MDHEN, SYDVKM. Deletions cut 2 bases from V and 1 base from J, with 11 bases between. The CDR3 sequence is CASSLVDSYNYGYTF. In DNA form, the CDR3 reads TGTGCCAGCAGTTTAGTAGACAGCTATAACTATGGCTACACCTTC.

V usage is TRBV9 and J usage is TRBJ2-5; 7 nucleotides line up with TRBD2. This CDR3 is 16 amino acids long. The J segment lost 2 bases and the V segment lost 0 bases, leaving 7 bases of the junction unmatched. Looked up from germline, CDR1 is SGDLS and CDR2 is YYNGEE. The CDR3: CASSVGSGKGQETQYF. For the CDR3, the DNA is TGTGCCAGCAGCGTAGGGAGCGGGAAGGGGCAAGAGACCCAGTACTTC.

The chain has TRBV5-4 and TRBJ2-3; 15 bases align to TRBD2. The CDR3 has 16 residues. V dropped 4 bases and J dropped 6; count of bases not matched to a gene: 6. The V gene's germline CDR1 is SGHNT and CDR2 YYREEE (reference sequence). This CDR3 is CASSQGLAGGWDTQYF. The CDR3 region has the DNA TGTGCCAGCAGCCAAGGACTAGCGGGGGGGTGGGATACGCAGTATTTT.

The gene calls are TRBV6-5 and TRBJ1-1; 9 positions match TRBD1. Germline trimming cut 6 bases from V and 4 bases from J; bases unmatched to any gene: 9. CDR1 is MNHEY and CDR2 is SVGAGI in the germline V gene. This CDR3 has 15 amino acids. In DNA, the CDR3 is TGTGCCAGCAGGCCCTCCACAGGGGGCATCACTGAAGCTTTCTTT. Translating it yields CASRPSTGGITEAFF.

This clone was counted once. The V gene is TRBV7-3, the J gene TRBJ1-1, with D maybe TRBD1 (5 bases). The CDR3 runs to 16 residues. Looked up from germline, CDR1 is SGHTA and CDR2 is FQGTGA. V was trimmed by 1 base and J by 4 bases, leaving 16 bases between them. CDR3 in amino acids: CASSLIRAGGGTEAFF. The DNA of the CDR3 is TGTGCCAGCAGCTTAATCAGGGCCGGGGGGGGCACTGAAGCTTTCTTT.

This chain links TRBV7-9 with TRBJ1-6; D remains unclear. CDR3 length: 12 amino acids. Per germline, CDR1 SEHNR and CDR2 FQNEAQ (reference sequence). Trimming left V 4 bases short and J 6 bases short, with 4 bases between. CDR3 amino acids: CASSSSNSPLHF. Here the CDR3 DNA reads TGTGCCAGCAGCTCCAGTAATTCACCCCTCCACTTT.

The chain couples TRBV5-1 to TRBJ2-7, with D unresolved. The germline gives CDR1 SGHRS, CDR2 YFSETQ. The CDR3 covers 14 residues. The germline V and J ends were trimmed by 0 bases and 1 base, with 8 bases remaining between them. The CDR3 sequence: CASSLATKSYEQYF. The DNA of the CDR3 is TGCGCCAGCAGCTTGGCCACTAAATCCTACGAGCAGTACTTC.

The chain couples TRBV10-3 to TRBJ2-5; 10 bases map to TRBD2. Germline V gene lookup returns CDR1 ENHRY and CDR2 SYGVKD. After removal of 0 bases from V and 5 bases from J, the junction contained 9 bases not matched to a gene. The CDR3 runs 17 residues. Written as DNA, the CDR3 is TGTGCCATCAGTGAGTCCCTGCTAGCGGGAGTAGATGAGACCCAGTACTTC. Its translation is CAISESLLAGVDETQYF.

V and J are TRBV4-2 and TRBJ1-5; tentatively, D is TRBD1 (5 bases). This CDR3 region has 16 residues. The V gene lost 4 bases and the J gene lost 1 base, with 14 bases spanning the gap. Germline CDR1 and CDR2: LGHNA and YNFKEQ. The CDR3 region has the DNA TGTGCCAGCAGCCCAGATCCGGGGGTGAGCAATCAGCCCCAGCATTTT. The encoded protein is CASSPDPGVSNQPQHF.

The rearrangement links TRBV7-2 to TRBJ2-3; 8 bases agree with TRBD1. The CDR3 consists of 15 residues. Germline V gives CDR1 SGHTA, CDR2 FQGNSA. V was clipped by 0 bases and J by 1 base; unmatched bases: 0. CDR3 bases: TGTGCCAGCAGCTTAGCGACAGGGGGCACAGATACGCAGTATTTT. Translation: CASSLATGGTDTQYF.

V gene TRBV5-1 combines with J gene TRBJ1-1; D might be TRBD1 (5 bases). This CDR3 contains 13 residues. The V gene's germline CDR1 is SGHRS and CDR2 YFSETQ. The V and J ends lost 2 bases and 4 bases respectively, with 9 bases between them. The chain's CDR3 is CASSFAGGTEAFF. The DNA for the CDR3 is TGCGCCAGCAGCTTCGCCGGGGGCACTGAAGCTTTCTTT.

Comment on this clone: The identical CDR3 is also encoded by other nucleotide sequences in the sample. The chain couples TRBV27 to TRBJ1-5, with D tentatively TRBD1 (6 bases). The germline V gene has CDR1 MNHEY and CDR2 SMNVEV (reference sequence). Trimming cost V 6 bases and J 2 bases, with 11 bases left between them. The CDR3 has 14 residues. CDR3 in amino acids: CASRGRGGNQPQHF. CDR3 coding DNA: TGTGCCAGCAGGGGCAGGGGTGGCAATCAGCCCCAGCATTTT.

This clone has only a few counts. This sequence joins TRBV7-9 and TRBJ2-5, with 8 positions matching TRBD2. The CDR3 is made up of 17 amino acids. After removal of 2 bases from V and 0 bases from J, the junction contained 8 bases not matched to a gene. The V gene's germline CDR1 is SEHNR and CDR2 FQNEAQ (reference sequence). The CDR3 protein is CASSLQLLAGNQETQYF. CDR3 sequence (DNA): TGTGCCAGCAGCTTACAGCTGCTAGCGGGTAACCAAGAGACCCAGTACTTC.

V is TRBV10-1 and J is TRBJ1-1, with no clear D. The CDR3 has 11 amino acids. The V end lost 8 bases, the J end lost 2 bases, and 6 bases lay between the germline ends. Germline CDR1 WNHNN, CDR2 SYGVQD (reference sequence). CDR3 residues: CASLGNTEAFF. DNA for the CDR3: TGCGCCAGCCTCGGTAACACTGAAGCTTTCTTT.

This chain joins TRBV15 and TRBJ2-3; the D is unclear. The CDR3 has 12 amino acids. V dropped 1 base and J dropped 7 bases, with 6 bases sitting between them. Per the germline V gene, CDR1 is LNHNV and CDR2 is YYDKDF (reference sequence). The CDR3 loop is CATSRVLHTQYF. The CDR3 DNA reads TGTGCCACCAGCAGAGTCCTCCATACGCAGTATTTT.